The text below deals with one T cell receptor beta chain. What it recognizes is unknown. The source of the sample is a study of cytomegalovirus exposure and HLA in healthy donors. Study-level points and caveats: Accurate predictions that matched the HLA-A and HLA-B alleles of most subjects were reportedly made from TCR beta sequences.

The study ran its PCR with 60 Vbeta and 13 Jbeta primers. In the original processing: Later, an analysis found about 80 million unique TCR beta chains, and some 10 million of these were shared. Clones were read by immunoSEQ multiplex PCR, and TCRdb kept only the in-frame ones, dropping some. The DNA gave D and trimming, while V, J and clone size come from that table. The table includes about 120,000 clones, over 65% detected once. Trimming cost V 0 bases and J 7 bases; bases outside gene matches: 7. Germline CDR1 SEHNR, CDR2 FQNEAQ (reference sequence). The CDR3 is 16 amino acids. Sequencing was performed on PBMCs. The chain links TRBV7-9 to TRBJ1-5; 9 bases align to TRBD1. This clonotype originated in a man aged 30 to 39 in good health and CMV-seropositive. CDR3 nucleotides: TGTGCCAGCAGCTTAGCGTGGGGGACAGGGTTACAGCCCCAGCATTTT. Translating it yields CASSLAWGTGLQPQHF.